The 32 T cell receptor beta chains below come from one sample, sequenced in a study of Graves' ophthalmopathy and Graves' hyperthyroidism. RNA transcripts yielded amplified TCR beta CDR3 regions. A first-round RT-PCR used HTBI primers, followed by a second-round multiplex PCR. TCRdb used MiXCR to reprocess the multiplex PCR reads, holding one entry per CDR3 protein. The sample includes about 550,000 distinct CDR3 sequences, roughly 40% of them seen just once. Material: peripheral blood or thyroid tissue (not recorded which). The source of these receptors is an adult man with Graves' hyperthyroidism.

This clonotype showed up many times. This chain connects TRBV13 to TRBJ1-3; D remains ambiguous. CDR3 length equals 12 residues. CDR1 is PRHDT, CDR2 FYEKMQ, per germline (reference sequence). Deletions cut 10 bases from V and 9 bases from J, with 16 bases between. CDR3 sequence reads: CAISGPGSTIYF. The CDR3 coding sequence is TGTGCCATCTCTGGCCCCGGGAGCACCATATATTTT.

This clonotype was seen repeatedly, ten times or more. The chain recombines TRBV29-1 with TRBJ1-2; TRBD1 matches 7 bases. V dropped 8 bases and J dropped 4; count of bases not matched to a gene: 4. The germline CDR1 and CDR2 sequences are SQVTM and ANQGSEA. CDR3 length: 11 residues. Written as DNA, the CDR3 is TGCAGCTTACGGACAGGCTATGGCTACACCTTC. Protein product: CSLRTGYGYTF.

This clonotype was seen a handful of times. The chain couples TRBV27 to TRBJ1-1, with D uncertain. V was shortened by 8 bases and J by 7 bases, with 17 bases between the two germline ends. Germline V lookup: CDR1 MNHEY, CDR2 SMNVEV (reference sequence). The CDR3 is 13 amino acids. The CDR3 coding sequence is TGTGCCAGCCAAGGACGGGCGGTCGGTGAAGCTTTCTTT. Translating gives CASQGRAVGEAFF.

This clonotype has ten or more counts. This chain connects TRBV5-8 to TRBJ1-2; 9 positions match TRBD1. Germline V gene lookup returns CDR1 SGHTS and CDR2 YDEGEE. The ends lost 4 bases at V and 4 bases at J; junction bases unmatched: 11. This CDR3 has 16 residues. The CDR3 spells CASSRGGTGSLYGYTF. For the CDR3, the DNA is TGTGCCAGCAGCCGAGGGGGGACAGGGAGTCTCTATGGCTACACCTTC. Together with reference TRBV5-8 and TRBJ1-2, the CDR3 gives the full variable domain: EAGVTQSPTHLIKTRGQQATLRCSPISGHTSVYWYQQALGLGLQFLLWYDEGEERNRGNFPPRFSGRQFPNYSSELNVNALELEDSALYLCASSRGGTGSLYGYTFGSGTRLTVV.

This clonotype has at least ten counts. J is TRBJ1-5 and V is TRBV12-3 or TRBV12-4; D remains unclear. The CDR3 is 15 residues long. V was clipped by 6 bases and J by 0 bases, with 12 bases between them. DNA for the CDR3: TGTGCCAGCAGCCCCAGGATTCATAGCAATCAGCCCCAGCATTTT. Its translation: CASSPRIHSNQPQHF.

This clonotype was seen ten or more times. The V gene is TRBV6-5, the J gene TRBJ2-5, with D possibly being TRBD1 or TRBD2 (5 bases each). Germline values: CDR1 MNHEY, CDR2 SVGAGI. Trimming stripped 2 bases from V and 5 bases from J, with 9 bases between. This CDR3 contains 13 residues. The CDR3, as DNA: TGTGCCAGCAGTTACAGCAGGGAGGAGACCCAGTACTTC. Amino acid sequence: CASSYSREETQYF.

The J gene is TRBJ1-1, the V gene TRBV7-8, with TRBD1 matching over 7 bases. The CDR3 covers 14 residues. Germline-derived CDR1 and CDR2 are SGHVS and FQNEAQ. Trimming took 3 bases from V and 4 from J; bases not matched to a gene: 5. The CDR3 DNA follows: TGTGCCAGCAGCTTCAGGACAGGCACCACTGAAGCTTTCTTT. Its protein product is CASSFRTGTTEAFF.

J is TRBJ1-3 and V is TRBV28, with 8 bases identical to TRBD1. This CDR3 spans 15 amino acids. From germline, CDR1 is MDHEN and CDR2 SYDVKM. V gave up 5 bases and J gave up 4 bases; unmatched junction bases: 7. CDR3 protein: CASSTPTGEGNTIYF. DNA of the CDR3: TGTGCCAGCAGTACACCGACAGGGGAGGGAAACACCATATATTTT.

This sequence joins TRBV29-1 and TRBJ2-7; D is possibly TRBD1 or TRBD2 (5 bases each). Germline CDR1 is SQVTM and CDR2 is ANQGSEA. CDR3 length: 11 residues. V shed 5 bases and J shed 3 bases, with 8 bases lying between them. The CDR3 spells CSVRGVYEQYF. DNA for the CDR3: TGCAGCGTTAGGGGAGTCTACGAGCAGTACTTC.

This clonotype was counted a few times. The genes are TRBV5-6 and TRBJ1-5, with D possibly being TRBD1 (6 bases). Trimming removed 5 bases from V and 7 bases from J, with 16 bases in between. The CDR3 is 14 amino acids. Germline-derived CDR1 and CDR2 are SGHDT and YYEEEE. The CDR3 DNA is TGTGCCAGCAGAACACAGGGATCTCTCCAGCCCCAGCATTTT. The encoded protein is CASRTQGSLQPQHF.

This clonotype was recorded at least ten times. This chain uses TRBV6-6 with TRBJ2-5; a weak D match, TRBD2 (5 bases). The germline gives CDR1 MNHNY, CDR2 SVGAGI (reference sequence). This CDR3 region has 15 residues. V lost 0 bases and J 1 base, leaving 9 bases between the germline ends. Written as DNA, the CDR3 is TGTGCCAGCAGTTACTCGTCGAGCGGCCAAGAGACCCAGTACTTC. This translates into CASSYSSSGQETQYF.

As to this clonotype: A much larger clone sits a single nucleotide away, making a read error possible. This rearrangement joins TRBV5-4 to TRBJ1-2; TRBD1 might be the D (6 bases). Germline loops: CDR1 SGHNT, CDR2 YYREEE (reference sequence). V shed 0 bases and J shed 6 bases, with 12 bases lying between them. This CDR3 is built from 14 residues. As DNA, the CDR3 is TGTGCCAGCAGCTTGGCCAGGGGAATCCATGGCTACACCTTC. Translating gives CASSLARGIHGYTF.

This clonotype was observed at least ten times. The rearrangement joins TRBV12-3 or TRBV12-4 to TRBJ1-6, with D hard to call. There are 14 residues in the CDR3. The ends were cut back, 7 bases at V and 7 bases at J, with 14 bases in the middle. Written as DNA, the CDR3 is TGTGCCAGCAAAATAGAAGTAAAAAATTCACCCCTCCACTTT. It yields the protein CASKIEVKNSPLHF.

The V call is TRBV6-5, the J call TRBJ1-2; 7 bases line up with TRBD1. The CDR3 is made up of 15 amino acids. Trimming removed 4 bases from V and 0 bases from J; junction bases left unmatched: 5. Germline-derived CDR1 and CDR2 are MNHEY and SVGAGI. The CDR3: CASSSQGLANYGYTF. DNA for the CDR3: TGTGCCAGCAGTTCACAGGGGCTAGCTAACTATGGCTACACCTTC.

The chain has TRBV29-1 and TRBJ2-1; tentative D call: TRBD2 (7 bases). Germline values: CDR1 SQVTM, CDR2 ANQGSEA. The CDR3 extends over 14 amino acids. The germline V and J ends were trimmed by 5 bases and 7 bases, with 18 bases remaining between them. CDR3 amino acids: CSVQHWGGRNEQFF. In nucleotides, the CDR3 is TGCAGCGTTCAACATTGGGGGGGGCGGAATGAGCAGTTCTTC.

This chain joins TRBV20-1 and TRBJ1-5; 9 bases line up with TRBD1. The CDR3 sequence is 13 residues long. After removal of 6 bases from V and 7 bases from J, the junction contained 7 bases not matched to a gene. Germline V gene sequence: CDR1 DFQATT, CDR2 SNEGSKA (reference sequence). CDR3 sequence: CSARTGVEQPQHF. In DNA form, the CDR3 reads TGCAGTGCCCGGACAGGGGTTGAGCAGCCCCAGCATTTT.

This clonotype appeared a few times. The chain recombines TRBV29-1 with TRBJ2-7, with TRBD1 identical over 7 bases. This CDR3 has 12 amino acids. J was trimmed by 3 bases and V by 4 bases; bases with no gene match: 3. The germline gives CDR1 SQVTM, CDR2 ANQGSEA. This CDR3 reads CSVVTGIYEQYF. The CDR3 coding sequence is TGCAGCGTTGTGACAGGGATCTACGAGCAGTACTTC.

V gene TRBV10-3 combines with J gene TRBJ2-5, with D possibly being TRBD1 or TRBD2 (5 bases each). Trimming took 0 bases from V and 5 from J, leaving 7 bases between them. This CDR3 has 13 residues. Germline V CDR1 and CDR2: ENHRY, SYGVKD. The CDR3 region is CAISESGVETQYF. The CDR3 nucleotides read TGTGCCATCAGTGAGTCGGGGGTTGAGACCCAGTACTTC.

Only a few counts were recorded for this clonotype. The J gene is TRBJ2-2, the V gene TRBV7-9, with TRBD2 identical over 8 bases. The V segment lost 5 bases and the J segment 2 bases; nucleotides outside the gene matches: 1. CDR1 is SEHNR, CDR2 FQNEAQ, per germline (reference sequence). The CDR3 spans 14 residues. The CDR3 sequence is CASSGLANTGELFF. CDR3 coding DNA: TGTGCCAGCAGCGGACTAGCAAACACCGGGGAGCTGTTTTTT.

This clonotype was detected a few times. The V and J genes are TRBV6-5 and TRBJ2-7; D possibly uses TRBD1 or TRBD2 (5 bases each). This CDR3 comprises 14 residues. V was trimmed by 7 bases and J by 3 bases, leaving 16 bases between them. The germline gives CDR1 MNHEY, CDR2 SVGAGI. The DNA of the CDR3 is TGTGCCAGCACCCAGGGACGGCAGAACTACGAGCAGTACTTC. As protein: CASTQGRQNYEQYF.

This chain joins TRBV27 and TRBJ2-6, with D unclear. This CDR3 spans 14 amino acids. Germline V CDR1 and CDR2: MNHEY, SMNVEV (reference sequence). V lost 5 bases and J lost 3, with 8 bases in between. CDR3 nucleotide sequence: TGTGCCAGCAGTCTAGAATATGGGGCCAACGTCCTGACTTTC. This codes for CASSLEYGANVLTF.

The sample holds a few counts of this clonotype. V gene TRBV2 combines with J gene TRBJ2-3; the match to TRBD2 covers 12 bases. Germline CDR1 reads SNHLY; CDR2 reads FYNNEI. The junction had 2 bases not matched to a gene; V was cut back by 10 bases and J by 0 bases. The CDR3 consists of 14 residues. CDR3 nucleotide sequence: TGTGCCAACCTAGCGGGGGGGAGCACAGATACGCAGTATTTT. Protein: CANLAGGSTDTQYF.

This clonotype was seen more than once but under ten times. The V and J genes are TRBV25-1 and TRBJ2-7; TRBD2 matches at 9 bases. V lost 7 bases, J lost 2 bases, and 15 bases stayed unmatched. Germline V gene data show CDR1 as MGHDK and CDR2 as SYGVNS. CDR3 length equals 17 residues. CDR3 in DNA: TGTGCCAGCACCCCCAGCGAAGGTGCTAGCGGGGCCTACGAGCAGTACTTC. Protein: CASTPSEGASGAYEQYF.

Written as DNA, the CDR3 is TGCAGCGTTCTCGGCGGGGCGGGGGACGAGCAGTACTTC. Residues: CSVLGGAGDEQYF. The chain links TRBV29-1 to TRBJ2-7, with 7 positions matching TRBD2. The J segment lost 5 bases and the V segment lost 5 bases, leaving 9 bases of the junction unmatched. Germline-derived CDR1 and CDR2 are SQVTM and ANQGSEA. This CDR3 has 13 residues.

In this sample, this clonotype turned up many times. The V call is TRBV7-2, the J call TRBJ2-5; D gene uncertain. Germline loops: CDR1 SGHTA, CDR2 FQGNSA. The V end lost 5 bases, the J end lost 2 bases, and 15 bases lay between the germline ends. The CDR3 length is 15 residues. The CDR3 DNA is TGTGCCAGCAGCCAAGGCGTTGTAAGGCAAGAGACCCAGTACTTC. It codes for CASSQGVVRQETQYF.

CDR3 nucleotides: TGCAGTGCTAGAGATCCCGGGACAGGTGACTATGGCTACACCTTC. Translated, it gives CSARDPGTGDYGYTF. This chain joins TRBV20-1 and TRBJ1-2, with TRBD1 identical over 8 bases. Germline assignment: CDR1 DFQATT and CDR2 SNEGSKA (reference sequence). The CDR3 runs to 15 residues. With V trimmed by 0 bases and J by 3 bases, 6 bases remained unmatched.

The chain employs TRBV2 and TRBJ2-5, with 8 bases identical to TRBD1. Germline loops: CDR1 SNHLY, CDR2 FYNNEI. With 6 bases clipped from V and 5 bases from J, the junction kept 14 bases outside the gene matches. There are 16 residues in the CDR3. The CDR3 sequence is CASRNPGTGATETQYF. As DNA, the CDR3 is TGTGCCAGCAGAAATCCCGGGACAGGTGCCACCGAGACCCAGTACTTC. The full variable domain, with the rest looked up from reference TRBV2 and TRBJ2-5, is EPEVTQTPSHQVTQMGQEVILRCVPISNHLYFYWYRQILGQKVEFLVSFYNNEISEKSEIFDDQFSVERPDGSNFTLKIRSTKLEDSAMYFCASRNPGTGATETQYFGPGTRLLVL.

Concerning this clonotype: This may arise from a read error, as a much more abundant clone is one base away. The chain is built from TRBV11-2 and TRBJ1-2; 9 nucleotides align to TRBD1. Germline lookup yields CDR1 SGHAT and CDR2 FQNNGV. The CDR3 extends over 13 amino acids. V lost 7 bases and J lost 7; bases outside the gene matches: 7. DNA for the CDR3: TGTGCCAGCAACCCGGACAGGGGCTCTGGCTACACCTTC. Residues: CASNPDRGSGYTF.

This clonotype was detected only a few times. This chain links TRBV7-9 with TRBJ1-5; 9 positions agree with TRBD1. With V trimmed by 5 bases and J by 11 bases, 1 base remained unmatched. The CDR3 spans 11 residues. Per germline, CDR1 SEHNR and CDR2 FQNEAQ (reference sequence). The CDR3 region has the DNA TGTGCCAGCAGCGGACAGGGGTCCCAGCATTTT. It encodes CASSGQGSQHF. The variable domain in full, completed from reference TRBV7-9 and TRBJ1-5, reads DTGVSQNPRHKITKRGQNVTFRCDPISEHNRLYWYRQTLGQGPEFLTYFQNEAQLEKSRLLSDRFSAERPKGSFSTLEIQRTEQGDSAMYLCASSGQGSQHFGDGTRLSIL.

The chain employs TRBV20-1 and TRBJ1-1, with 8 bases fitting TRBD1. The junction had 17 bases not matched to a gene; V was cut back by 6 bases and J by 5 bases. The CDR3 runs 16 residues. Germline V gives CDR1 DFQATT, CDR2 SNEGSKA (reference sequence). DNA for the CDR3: TGCAGTGCAAATCGGCCCTTGACAGGGGCGTGGACTGAAGCTTTCTTT. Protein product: CSANRPLTGAWTEAFF.

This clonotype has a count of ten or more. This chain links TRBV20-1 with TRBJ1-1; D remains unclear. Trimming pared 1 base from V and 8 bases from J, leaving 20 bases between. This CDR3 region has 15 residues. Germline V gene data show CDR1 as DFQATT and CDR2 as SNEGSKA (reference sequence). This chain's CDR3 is CSARAPPNLVGEAFF. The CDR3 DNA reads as TGCAGTGCTAGAGCCCCTCCTAATCTCGTCGGGGAAGCTTTCTTT.

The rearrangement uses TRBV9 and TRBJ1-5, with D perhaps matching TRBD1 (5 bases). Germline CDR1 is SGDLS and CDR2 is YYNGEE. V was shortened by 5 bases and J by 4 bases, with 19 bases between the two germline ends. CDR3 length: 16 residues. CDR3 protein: CASRLTTGPPNQPQHF. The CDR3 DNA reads TGTGCCAGCAGATTAACCACAGGTCCGCCGAATCAGCCCCAGCATTTT.